This TCR beta chain was found in a study of blood T cell repertoires in COVID-19. Study overall: From the United States, Italy and Spain came samples of acute and convalescent COVID-19. The cDNA or gDNA used as material had been derived from T cells, B-cell-depleted T cells, or PBMCs.

In the source study's methods: Researchers report that nucleated cell counts were estimated from reference gene primer amplification. The table came from immunoSEQ multiplex PCR; TCRdb's copy has only in-frame clones and leaves some out. The DNA was the basis for D and trimming; V, J and clone size are from that table. This sample carries 150,000 to 200,000 clones, approximately 86% of them seen once, and the ten largest clones take approximately 6.8%. Seattle cases were enrolled at active infection and followed longitudinally. Trimming took off 1 base at V and 6 bases at J, with 10 bases between the two ends. CDR3 length: 14 residues. Germline V CDR1 and CDR2: LNHDA, SQIVND (reference sequence).

This sequence was found in a woman in her thirties or forties with COVID-19, enrolled during active disease. The chain carries TRBV19 and TRBJ2-1; D is possibly TRBD1 (7 bases). The sample consisted of peripheral blood. DNA for the CDR3: TGTGCCAGTAGTATAGGGCAGGGGGGCAATGAGCAGTTCTTC. It translates to CASSIGQGGNEQFF.